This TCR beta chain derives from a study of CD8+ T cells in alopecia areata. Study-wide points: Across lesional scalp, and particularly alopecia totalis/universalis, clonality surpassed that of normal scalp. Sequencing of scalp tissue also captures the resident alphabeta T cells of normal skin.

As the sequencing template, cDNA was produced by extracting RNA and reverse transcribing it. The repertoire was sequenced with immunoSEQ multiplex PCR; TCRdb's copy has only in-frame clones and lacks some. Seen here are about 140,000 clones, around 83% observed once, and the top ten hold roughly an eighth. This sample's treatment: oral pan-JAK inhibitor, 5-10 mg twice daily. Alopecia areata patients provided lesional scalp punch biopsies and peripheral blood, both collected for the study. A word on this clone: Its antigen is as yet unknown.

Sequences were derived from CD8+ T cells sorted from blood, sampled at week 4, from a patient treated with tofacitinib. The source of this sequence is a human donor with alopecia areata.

CDR3: CASSLTGQGAYGYTF. The CDR3 coding sequence is TGTGCCAGCAGCTTAACGGGACAGGGGGCCTATGGCTACACCTTC. This sequence joins TRBV7-3 and TRBJ1-2; 12 bases line up with TRBD1. Trimming cost V 0 bases and J 4 bases; bases outside gene matches: 0. The germline V gene has CDR1 SGHTA and CDR2 FQGTGA. The CDR3 covers 15 residues. Drawing the rest from reference TRBV7-3 and TRBJ1-2, the complete variable domain is GAGVSQTPSNKVTEKGKYVELRCDPISGHTALYWYRQSLGQGPEFLIYFQGTGAADDSGLPNDRFFAVRPEGSVSTLKIQRTERGDSAVYLCASSLTGQGAYGYTFGSGTRLTVV.